The clone carrying this TCR beta chain was counted at least ten times. Its antigen is undetermined. Stable hyperthyroidism denotes an absence of ophthalmopathy throughout 18 months of follow-up. Uncontrolled infections, other autoimmune diseases, pregnancy or lactation barred patients from enrollment. The source of the PBMCs was less than 12 ml of fresh peripheral blood. The data stem from a study of Graves' ophthalmopathy and Graves' hyperthyroidism. Germline V gives CDR1 MDHEN, CDR2 SYDVKM. The V gene lost 6 bases and the J gene lost 0 bases, with 15 bases spanning the gap. The CDR3 runs 15 residues. Overall study results and limits: Most expanded thyroid clonotypes above 0.001 frequency also appeared in blood.

RNA transcripts were the source from which TCR beta CDR3 regions were amplified. The workflow started with a first-round RT-PCR run with HTBI primers and then moved on to a second-round multiplex PCR. TCRdb called the multiplex PCR reads again in MiXCR, with one record for every CDR3 protein. This sample has a few hundred thousand distinct CDR3 sequences, with 17% found just once. What was sequenced was peripheral blood. The V and J genes are TRBV28 and TRBJ2-7; D might be TRBD1 (6 bases). The clonotype originates from an adult woman with stable Graves' hyperthyroidism. This chain's CDR3 is CASSRRGESSYEQYF. CDR3 nucleotides: TGTGCCAGCAGCCGCAGGGGCGAAAGCTCCTACGAGCAGTACTTC.